These 24 T cell receptor beta chains were sequenced from one sample in a study of identical twins. MiXCR, applied by TCRdb to the 5' RACE reads, yields one record per CDR3 protein. The sample has about 460,000 distinct CDR3 sequences; 12% to 15% are singletons. These data were also reused for a study on yellow fever vaccine responses in identical twins.

Sequenced material: CD4+ T cells sorted from blood. These receptors all stem from a woman aged 18-29 years in good health.

This clonotype has a handful of counts. The rearrangement uses TRBV20-1 and TRBJ2-7; TRBD2 matches 9 bases. Germline CDR1 DFQATT, CDR2 SNEGSKA (reference sequence). This CDR3 spans 16 amino acids. V was clipped by 3 bases and J by 1 base; unmatched bases: 10. The CDR3 DNA is TGCAGTGCTAGTATGGTCGCGGGGGGGCCTTCCTACGAGCAGTACTTC. It codes for CSASMVAGGPSYEQYF.

The chain uses TRBV20-1 and TRBJ2-1, with 14 bases lining up with TRBD2. The CDR3 consists of 15 residues. Trimming at V came to 6 bases and at J to 7 bases, leaving 8 bases not matched to a gene. Germline CDR1 reads DFQATT; CDR2 reads SNEGSKA (reference sequence). The CDR3 region has the DNA TGCAGTGCCGAGACTAGCGGGAGGGCCGGAAATGAGCAGTTCTTC. Protein sequence: CSAETSGRAGNEQFF.

In this sample, this clonotype turned up many times. The V call is TRBV10-3, the J call TRBJ2-5, with D tentatively TRBD2 (5 bases). Trimming left V 5 bases short and J 4 bases short, with 14 bases between. Per the germline V gene, CDR1 is ENHRY and CDR2 is SYGVKD. This CDR3 is built from 14 residues. The CDR3: CAISPDGGGETQYF. The CDR3 coding sequence is TGTGCCATCAGTCCCGATGGAGGAGGAGAGACCCAGTACTTC.

This clonotype was recorded at least ten times. The rearrangement links TRBV4-3 to TRBJ2-4; D is tentatively TRBD1 or TRBD2 (5 bases each). V was cut by 0 bases and J by 6 bases, with 9 bases left in between. Germline values: CDR1 LGHNA, CDR2 YSLEER. This CDR3 is built from 14 residues. CDR3 residues: CASSQDQRGNIQYF. The CDR3 coding sequence is TGCGCCAGCAGCCAAGATCAGAGGGGAAACATTCAGTACTTC.

CDR3 sequence (DNA): TGCGCCAGCAGCTTGGCCTCGGGGCTGGATGAGCAGTTCTTC. Translated, it gives CASSLASGLDEQFF. The chain couples TRBV5-1 to TRBJ2-1; TRBD1 or TRBD2 may be the D gene (5 bases each). CDR1 and CDR2 (germline): SGHRS, YFSETQ. Trimming cost V 0 bases and J 8 bases, with 12 bases left between them. The CDR3 consists of 14 residues.

The chain has TRBV11-2 and TRBJ2-5; 9 positions match TRBD2. This CDR3 comprises 19 residues. The V gene end was trimmed by 7 bases and the J gene end by 5 bases; junction bases not matched to a gene: 23. CDR1 and CDR2 from the germline V gene are SGHAT and FQNNGV. The CDR3 DNA reads as TGTGCCAGCAAATCCCCTCTTGGGCTAGCGGGGCCATTCGGGGAGACCCAGTACTTC. Its translation is CASKSPLGLAGPFGETQYF. Looking up the rest from reference TRBV11-2 and TRBJ2-5 gives the full variable domain: EAGVAQSPRYKIIEKRQSVAFWCNPISGHATLYWYQQILGQGPKLLIQFQNNGVVDDSQLPKDRFSAERLKGVDSTLKIQPAKLEDSAVYLCASKSPLGLAGPFGETQYFGPGTRLLVL.

This sequence joins TRBV27 and TRBJ2-5; 8 positions agree with TRBD1. The germline gives CDR1 MNHEY, CDR2 SMNVEV (reference sequence). This CDR3 comprises 15 residues. The V segment lost 2 bases and the J segment 5 bases; nucleotides outside the gene matches: 7. The CDR3 DNA reads as TGTGCCAGCAGTTTACGCGACAGGGGCTCGGAGACCCAGTACTTC. This gives the protein CASSLRDRGSETQYF.

This clonotype came up a few times. The rearrangement uses TRBV7-3 and TRBJ2-1, with 11 bases matching TRBD2. From germline, CDR1 is SGHTA and CDR2 FQGTGA. The CDR3 is 15 residues long. V lost 5 bases to trimming and J lost 7 bases; unmatched junction nucleotides: 7. CDR3 in DNA: TGTGCCAGCAGCATAAGACTAGCGGGGCGGAATGAGCAGTTCTTC. Residues: CASSIRLAGRNEQFF. The variable domain in full, completed from reference TRBV7-3 and TRBJ2-1, reads GAGVSQTPSNKVTEKGKYVELRCDPISGHTALYWYRQSLGQGPEFLIYFQGTGAADDSGLPNDRFFAVRPEGSVSTLKIQRTERGDSAVYLCASSIRLAGRNEQFFGPGTRLTVL.

The rearrangement uses TRBV4-1 and TRBJ2-3; no reliable D call. This CDR3 is 13 amino acids long. V shed 1 base and J shed 2 bases, with 4 bases lying between them. Germline CDR1 is MGHRA and CDR2 is YSYEKL. CDR3 DNA: TGCGCCAGCAGCCAAGCCATCACAGATACGCAGTATTTT. Residues: CASSQAITDTQYF.

This clonotype was recorded a few times. V and J are TRBV12-3 or TRBV12-4 and TRBJ2-5; tentatively, D is TRBD1 (6 bases). The V and J ends lost 6 bases and 5 bases respectively, with 16 bases between them. This CDR3 is 14 amino acids long. The CDR3 coding sequence is TGTGCCAGCAGGGAAACAGGGATGGGTGAGACCCAGTACTTC. Protein product: CASRETGMGETQYF.

This clonotype has ten or more counts. The chain employs TRBV12-3 or TRBV12-4 and TRBJ2-3; TRBD2 agrees at 7 bases. The V gene end was trimmed by 6 bases and the J gene end by 6 bases; junction bases not matched to a gene: 12. This CDR3 is built from 15 residues. This CDR3 is CASRKRTRGGDTQYF. As DNA, the CDR3 is TGTGCCAGCAGGAAGAGGACTAGGGGAGGGGATACGCAGTATTTT.

The chain's CDR3 is CSARDRYPGLVFF. The CDR3 coding sequence is TGCAGTGCTAGAGATCGGTATCCGGGTTTGGTGTTTTTT. The genes are TRBV20-1 and TRBJ1-4; the D is unclear. The V gene's germline CDR1 is DFQATT and CDR2 SNEGSKA (reference sequence). Trimming cost V 0 bases and J 15 bases, with 17 bases left between them. There are 13 residues in the CDR3.

J is TRBJ2-1 and V is TRBV28, with D possibly TRBD1 on 5 matching bases. Germline V gives CDR1 MDHEN, CDR2 SYDVKM. The CDR3 sequence is 13 residues long. V lost 6 bases to trimming and J lost 4 bases, with 10 bases between them. CDR3: CASRGRAYNEQFF. Written as DNA, the CDR3 is TGTGCCAGCAGGGGCAGGGCATACAATGAGCAGTTCTTC.

This chain uses TRBV5-1 with TRBJ2-7; no reliable D call. Trimming took off 0 bases at V and 7 bases at J, with 14 bases between the two ends. The CDR3 is made up of 14 amino acids. CDR1 is SGHRS, CDR2 YFSETQ, per germline. CDR3 sequence reads: CASSLERGLGEQYF. In DNA, the CDR3 is TGCGCCAGCAGCTTGGAGAGAGGTTTGGGGGAGCAGTACTTC.

V gene TRBV28 combines with J gene TRBJ1-1, with D possibly being TRBD1 (5 bases). Trimming took 1 base from V and 7 from J, leaving 19 bases between them. The CDR3 is 16 residues long. From germline, CDR1 is MDHEN and CDR2 SYDVKM. CDR3 protein: CASSLSRAPLPVEAFF. CDR3 in DNA: TGTGCCAGCAGTTTATCCAGGGCCCCACTCCCTGTTGAAGCTTTCTTT.

This clonotype has a handful of counts. The chain joins TRBV20-1 to TRBJ2-1; tentatively, D is TRBD2 (6 bases). This CDR3 comprises 13 residues. V was trimmed by 2 bases and J by 3 bases, leaving 8 bases between them. Germline V gene data show CDR1 as DFQATT and CDR2 as SNEGSKA (reference sequence). CDR3 nucleotides: TGCAGTGCTAGATGGGGAGGCTACAATGAGCAGTTCTTC. Protein sequence: CSARWGGYNEQFF.

This clonotype was picked up a small number of times. The V and J genes are TRBV12-3 or TRBV12-4 and TRBJ2-3; 10 nucleotides match TRBD2. The ends lost 5 bases at V and 4 bases at J; junction bases unmatched: 15. This CDR3 spans 18 amino acids. The CDR3 coding sequence is TGTGCCAGCAGTCCCCACAGCACAGCGGGGGGGCCACCAGATACGCAGTATTTT. This codes for CASSPHSTAGGPPDTQYF.

This clonotype has just a few counts. The chain couples TRBV6-1 to TRBJ2-2; 8 bases map to TRBD2. The CDR3 has 14 residues. With V trimmed by 10 bases and J by 4 bases, 8 bases remained unmatched. Germline CDR1 and CDR2: MNHNS and SASEGT. The CDR3 protein is CATASGGSTGELFF. Here the CDR3 DNA reads TGTGCCACCGCCTCGGGGGGGTCCACCGGGGAGCTGTTTTTT.

This chain joins TRBV7-2 and TRBJ2-1; D perhaps matches TRBD1 (6 bases). Trimming pared 2 bases from V and 5 bases from J, leaving 7 bases between. The length of the CDR3 is 13 residues. Germline-derived CDR1 and CDR2 are SGHTA and FQGNSA. The chain's CDR3 is CASSLSGDNEQFF. The CDR3 DNA is TGTGCCAGCAGCTTATCAGGGGACAATGAGCAGTTCTTC.

The chain combines TRBV29-1 with TRBJ1-1, with TRBD1 matching over 7 bases. V lost 7 bases to trimming and J lost 8 bases; unmatched junction nucleotides: 7. Germline lookup yields CDR1 SQVTM and CDR2 ANQGSEA. The CDR3 sequence is 11 residues long. CDR3 in amino acids: CSAQGGREAFF. The CDR3 nucleotides read TGCAGCGCCCAAGGGGGCAGAGAAGCTTTCTTT.

The rearrangement links TRBV2 to TRBJ2-2; weak D call: TRBD1 (6 bases). Trimming cost V 7 bases and J 7 bases, with 16 bases left between them. The CDR3 contains 14 residues. Germline V gene sequence: CDR1 SNHLY, CDR2 FYNNEI. This CDR3 is CASTGQGKSGELFF. The CDR3, as DNA: TGTGCCAGCACTGGTCAGGGGAAGAGCGGGGAGCTGTTTTTT.

Ten or more counts support this clonotype. The chain employs TRBV7-9 and TRBJ2-1; the D gene is possibly TRBD2 (5 bases). With 2 bases removed from V and 9 bases from J, the gap between germline ends came to 20 bases. Germline lookup yields CDR1 SEHNR and CDR2 FQNEAQ (reference sequence). The CDR3 consists of 16 residues. In nucleotides, the CDR3 is TGTGCCAGCAGCTTAAGTGCGGGCGGCATTAGTGGTGAGCAGTTCTTC. Translating it yields CASSLSAGGISGEQFF.

The chain is built from TRBV5-1 and TRBJ1-2; D possibly corresponds to TRBD1 (6 bases). Germline V CDR1 and CDR2: SGHRS, YFSETQ. V lost 0 bases and J lost 3, with 12 bases in between. The CDR3 loop spans 15 amino acids. CDR3 amino acids: CASSLVPGDDYGYTF. The CDR3 DNA sequence: TGCGCCAGCAGCTTGGTGCCAGGGGATGACTATGGCTACACCTTC.

This clonotype was counted ten times or more. The V call is TRBV5-1, the J call TRBJ2-3; weak D call: TRBD2 (6 bases). The germline gives CDR1 SGHRS, CDR2 YFSETQ. V dropped 3 bases and J dropped 2 bases, with 10 bases sitting between them. CDR3 length: 14 residues. CDR3 residues: CASSSPGLTDTQYF. The CDR3 region has the DNA TGCGCCAGCAGCTCCCCGGGACTCACAGATACGCAGTATTTT.